The entry that follows covers one T cell receptor beta chain sequence. The sample is drawn from a study of identifying expanded T cells in peripheral blood. V lost 1 base, J lost 1 base, and 10 bases lay in between. There are 15 residues in the CDR3. Germline V gene sequence: CDR1 WNHNN, CDR2 SYGVQD (reference sequence). The method was immunoSEQ multiplex PCR; TCRdb's version includes in-frame clones alone and lacks a portion of them. Altogether roughly 75,000 clones are present, 90% being singletons, with the ten largest covering under 3.5%. The V gene is TRBV10-1, the J gene TRBJ1-1, with a weak D call TRBD1 (5 bases). Sequencing was performed on blood. The TCR comes from a person aged 18-69 years in good health. The CDR3 spells CASSELGEKNTEAFF. The CDR3 bases are TGCGCCAGCAGTGAGTTAGGGGAAAAGAACACTGAAGCTTTCTTT.